This T cell receptor beta chain came from a study of blood T cells in healthy people across ages (dated by TCRdb to the mid-2010s). Describing the broader study: In model experiments, template switching captured roughly one uniquely barcoded TCR beta cDNA molecule for every two T cells. The study measured age-related changes in TCR beta repertoire diversity using deep sequencing normalized with unique cDNA molecular identifiers. Four age groups were formed from the donors: young (average approximately 15 years), middle-aged (just under 40), aged (roughly 58) and long-lived (around 82). Donors of different ages were randomly distributed across sequencing lanes to avoid experimental bias. Two additional independent replicas of 1 million unique cDNA reads from the same blood draw were analyzed for two donors (one aged 18 to 29 and one aged 80 or older).

Points the paper makes about the study in general: Bulk unsorted PBMC profiling prevented conclusive comparison of naive and antigen-experienced compartments. As age increased, observed TCR beta diversity per million T cells dropped in a roughly linear way, and a significant reduction was already evident by age roughly 36. Observed TCR beta diversity correlated strongly with the percentage of naive T cells measured by flow cytometry. Estimates of total diversity based on one million sequenced T cells were considered lower bounds and underestimates. The CMV infection status of donors was not known, potentially confounding age-related changes in expanded clonotypes. Compared with the aged group, more naive CD4+ T cells, fewer expanded clones and increased TCR diversity were shown by the long-lived group, suggesting age selection.

Reading the germline V gene (reference sequence) gives CDR1 DFQATT and CDR2 SNEGSKA. The CDR3 runs 15 amino acids, cysteine and phenylalanine included. The only DNA kept is the CDR3, 45 bases in frame from the first base. The donors were some 36 Caucasian individuals from Russia, aged roughly 6 to 100 years, who were systemically healthy. Around 9.7 milliliters of peripheral blood were collected from each donor into EDTA-treated Vacutainer tubes. Ficoll-Paque density-gradient centrifugation was used to isolate PBMCs, with at least 6.5 million obtained per sample. Trizol reagent was used to extract total RNA from the PBMCs, yielding at least 6 micrograms per sample. The percentages of naive CD45RAhigh/CD27high T cells were determined by flow cytometry on a PBMC aliquot from every donor. Libraries were built with 5' RACE. TCRdb records Illumina HiSeq 2500 as the sequencer. The second PCR ran for about 6 to 12 cycles and used a J-beta primer mix along with a sample-barcoded 5' primer. Each TCR beta cDNA molecule received a unique molecular identifier from a template-switch 5' adaptor carrying 12 random nucleotides. Each sample yielded at least 3 million CDR3-containing paired-end reads. All of the RNA was converted into first-strand cDNA using the Mint cDNA synthesis kit, with a TRBC-specific oligonucleotide serving as the primer. Following uracil-DNA glycosylase treatment, all cDNA underwent a first 18-cycle PCR with the universal primers M1SS and BC2_uni_R. The paper's processing steps were these. For normalization, 1 million high-quality reads, each with a distinct molecular identifier, were randomly selected from each sample. Instead of being binned into consensus sequences, reads that shared molecular identifiers were thrown out. MiTCR, set to a Q25 quality threshold and the strictest error-elimination algorithm, was used for CDR3 identification, clonotype clustering and error correction. A nonparametric unseen species model with Euler transformation was used to estimate a lower bound on total TCR beta diversity. TCRdb handled the public reads itself, with Q25 trimming in fastp and clone calling in MiXCR, and kept productive beta chains. Each entry merges the rows of one CDR3 protein and shows their most common DNA and genes. TCRdb, rather than the study authors, made the V and J calls. The sample yields about 1,400,000 distinct CDR3 sequences; approximately 40% were counted once. The ten largest make up roughly 8.2% of the sample.

Concerning this clonotype: This clone's antigen is unknown. One end of the junction does not line up with germline, which may come from a read error.

Rearrangement joined TRBV20-1 to TRBJ2-3, and 13 bases in between align with TRBD2. The material sequenced was blood. The origin of this receptor is a woman between 18 and 30 years old in good health. The sequence in DNA is TGCGGTGCCCCGGGACTAGCGGGATCCGCAGATACGCAGTATTTT. Its translation reads: CGAPGLAGSADTQYF.